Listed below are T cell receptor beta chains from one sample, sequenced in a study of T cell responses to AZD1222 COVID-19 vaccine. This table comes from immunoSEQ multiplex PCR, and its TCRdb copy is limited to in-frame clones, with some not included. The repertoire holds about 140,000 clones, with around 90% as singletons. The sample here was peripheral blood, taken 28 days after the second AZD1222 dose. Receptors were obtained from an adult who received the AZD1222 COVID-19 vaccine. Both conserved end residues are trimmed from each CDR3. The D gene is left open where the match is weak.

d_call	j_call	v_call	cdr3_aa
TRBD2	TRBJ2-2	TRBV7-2	ASSLAGLAGGSGELF
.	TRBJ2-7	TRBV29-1	SVGSGGHDYEQY
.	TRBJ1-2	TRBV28	ASSSGPDGYT
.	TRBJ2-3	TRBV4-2	ASSPGGSNTDTQY
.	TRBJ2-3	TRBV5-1	ASSRQGLGDTQY
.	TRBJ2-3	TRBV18	ASSPRQEHTQY
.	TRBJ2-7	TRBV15	ATSPRDSEYEQY
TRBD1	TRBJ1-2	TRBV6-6	ASNRGDYGYT
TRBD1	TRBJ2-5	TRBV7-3	ASSPLGAGGETQY
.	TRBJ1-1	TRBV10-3	AIKDRSGDTEAF
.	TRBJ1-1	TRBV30	AWSRQNTEAF
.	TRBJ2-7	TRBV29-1	SGRMWFGEQY
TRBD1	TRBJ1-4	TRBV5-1	ASSLGGGSINEKLF
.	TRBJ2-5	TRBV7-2	ASSLSAGIQETQY
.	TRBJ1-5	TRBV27	ASSNRVPNQPQH
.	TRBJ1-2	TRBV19	ASSRRGINYGYT
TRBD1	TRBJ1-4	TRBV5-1	ASSQNPTGGAGYEKLF
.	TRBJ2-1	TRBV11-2	ASSTNRGGFLNEQF
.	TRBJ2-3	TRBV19	ASSMPSRGVTDTQY
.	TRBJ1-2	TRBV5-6	ASSLRGRNSLINYGYT
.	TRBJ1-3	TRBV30	AWSPPRGITGNTIY
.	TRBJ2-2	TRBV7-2	ASSLRVTGELF
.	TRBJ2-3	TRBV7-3	ASSASQAGLDTQY
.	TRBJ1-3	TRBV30	AWSVRKGLGNTIY
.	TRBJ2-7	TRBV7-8	ASSARLNRAPGEQY
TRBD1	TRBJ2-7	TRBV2	ASSDDREYEQY
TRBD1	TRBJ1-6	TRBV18	ASSPGTGGRVGSPLH
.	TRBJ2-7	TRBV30	AEGRGPYEQY